This TCR beta chain derives from a study of cytomegalovirus exposure and HLA in healthy donors (dated by TCRdb to about 2017). Some background on the complete study: In an earlier analysis of 550 to 750 of the donors, around 290 Gb of sequence data and 90 million to 130 million unique TCR beta sequences from about 190 million T cells were reported. The number of donors typed differed by locus, with 629-630 for A, B, C, DRB1 and DQB1, roughly 520 for DQA1, 600 to 610 for DPA1, and some 440 for DPB1. In a later genetic analysis, genome-wide SNP genotypes for about 65% of the 666 donors were used, and that subset was treated as a discovery cohort. Among approximately 370 genotyped donors of the cohort, an average of roughly 230,000 unique TCR beta nucleotide sequences was sequenced per donor, of which about 19% were non-productive. Because of strong linkage in the cohort, five DR-DQ haplotypes were treated as single units for association and clustering. A later analysis re-examined previously published TCR beta repertoires from over 500 donors and added high-resolution HLA genotyping to investigate patterns of TCR occurrence. HLA typing covered class I and class II loci at four-digit resolution. Besides the first cohort of 500 to 700 subjects, a separate validation cohort made up of some 110 different subjects was used. The later analysis used no new phenotypic data to find candidate immune exposures, relying instead on TCR beta sequences and their occurrence across donors. An earlier analysis of several hundred of the donors used high-throughput TCR beta sequencing to judge whether each TCR beta V gene segment behaved as functional or pseudogenic. Approximately 300 gigabases of sequencing data and tens of millions of unique TCR sequences were included in an early release covering around 600 HLA-typed donors. Every discovery cohort repertoire had been produced on one sequencing platform. The study aimed to test whether signatures of past pathogen exposure could be identified by cataloging public T cell receptors. The study combined high-throughput TCR immunosequencing, statistical association of individual TCRs with disease status, and machine learning to predict cytomegalovirus infection status. Donor age, sex, ethnicity and CMV serostatus were collected together with the repertoire data. The genetic ancestry cluster associated with self-reported Caucasian donors included 81% of the 398 genotyped donors. The T cell repertoires of about 700 subjects were profiled by immunosequencing and related to cytomegalovirus serostatus. Broader findings and caveats from the paper: According to a later analysis, TCR association rates differed among HLA loci, with DRB1 alleles showing the most associated TCRs and HLA-C alleles showing the fewest. Because counts were too low, about 15 rarely observed V segments, including chromosome 9 orphons, were left out of the earlier analysis of roughly 600 of the donors. It was suggested by the authors that the approach could potentially be generalized to other disease states and immunological phenotypes. V-gene and J-gene trimming of TCR beta chains was associated with a missense DCLRE1C variant in a later genetic analysis, and the association was replicated in an independent cohort. Only TCR beta chains were sequenced in this cohort, and the absence of alpha or paired-chain data limited detectable features. In a later genetic analysis, fewer N-insertions in productive TCRs were reported among donors in an Asian-associated ancestry cluster than the 666-donor mean. A later analysis found that most CMV-associated TCR beta chains appeared HLA-restricted, with HLA associations seemingly driven largely by CMV exposure. A group of highly shared sequence variants was considered likely to be a technical artifact of the sequencing pipeline. Assigning TCR associations to individual alleles was difficult when HLA alleles, especially DR and DQ, strongly co-occurred. In an earlier analysis of some 500 of the donors, most TCR beta V segments were observed in productive rearrangements about 90% or about 30% of the time, broadly matching IMGT annotations. For the cohort, immune exposure information was limited to CMV serostatus. Compared with equally common non-associated chains, HLA-associated TCR beta chains in a later analysis were more clonally expanded and had lower generation probabilities. Across donors, most TCR sequences were observed very rarely, whereas some public TCRs were present in many individuals. A total of 150 to 200 TCR beta chains were listed by the study as associated with cytomegalovirus. Because the 87-base-pair reads could not distinguish some IMGT-functional V segments, including TRBV6-2 and TRBV6-3, those segments were excluded. Several of the top co-occurrence clusters appeared to be linked to parvovirus B19, influenza, CMV and Epstein-Barr virus, according to a later analysis. A further reported finding was that TCR beta sequences accurately predicted the HLA-A and HLA-B alleles for most subjects in the first cohort. HLA typing was unavailable for some donors at each locus, so association tests used only the typed subset. Specific HLA alleles were associated with 15,000 to 20,000 TCR beta sequences at a false discovery rate of 0.05 in a later analysis. In vitro tests confirmed that a few of the cytomegalovirus-associated TCR beta chains recognize cytomegalovirus antigens. Sequencing depth was assumed to be roughly uniform across donors in the presence/absence analyses, though that assumption may not hold. Cytomegalovirus status was reported to be diagnosed by the classifier with high specificity and sensitivity in both the original and validation cohorts. Correlated functional status among segregating V segments might reflect linkage disequilibrium, but an unknown experimental factor could not be ruled out.

V lost 8 bases and J lost 10 bases; the stretch between them is 14 bases long. The CDR3, cysteine through phenylalanine, is 11 amino acids long. Of the read, only the CDR3 DNA is kept; its 33 bases are in frame from base 1. The germline V gene provides CDR1 MNHEY and CDR2 SVGAGI. Library creation used the immunoSEQ multiplex PCR assay. For the multiplex PCR, a mixture combining 60 forward primers for TCR Vbeta segments and 13 reverse primers for TCR Jbeta segments was used. The CDR3 region of rearranged TCR beta genes was amplified from genomic DNA by a multiplex PCR assay. The amplified TCR beta libraries were sequenced on the Illumina HiSeq System as 87-base-pair reads. Per the authors' processing: Across the roughly 670 repertoires, a later analysis counted 75 million to 90 million unique TCR beta chains, some 11 million of which were shared by at least two donors. To remove PCR and sequencing errors, raw reads were error-corrected and collapsed into unique sequences using a nearest-neighbor algorithm that merged closely related sequences. V, D and J gene segments were assigned by aligning CDR3 sequences to IMGT reference sequences. Each retained sequence needed at least a six-nucleotide match to both a V gene segment and a J gene segment. A rearrangement counted as productive if the CDR3 had no stop codons and remained in frame with V and J, and every other rearrangement counted as non-productive. Following IMGT convention, CDR3 was defined as the stretch from the second conserved V-encoded cysteine up to the conserved J-encoded phenylalanine. In an earlier analysis of 550 to 650 of the donors, sequences lacking an unambiguous match to a single V gene segment were excluded. An earlier analysis of 500 to 700 of the donors classified V segments as functional when productive rearrangements were above 56.7% and as segregating when the standard deviation between donors was above 5%. A statistical classification framework was developed to diagnose cytomegalovirus status using the catalog of TCR beta chain sequences. V and J gene assignment, in a later analysis, came from comparing TCR nucleotide sequences with IMGT/GENE-DB human TR gene sequences. A later analysis assigned CDR3 sequences and most-parsimonious VDJ recombination scenarios with the TCRdist pipeline. In a later analysis, each TCR beta chain was defined by its CDR3 amino acid sequence together with its V-gene family, and reads without a unique V-gene family were excluded. As a way to deal with suspected cross-contamination and a sequencing artifact, a later analysis dropped roughly 620 nucleotide sequences that were highly shared and had low generation probability. In a later analysis, a clonal expansion index was calculated for each public chain from normalized within-repertoire ranks of inferred template counts. In a later analysis, generation probabilities were computed with a VDJ recombination model fitted to out-of-frame rearrangements, and the resulting probabilities were checked against IGoR. In a later analysis, hypergeometric tests were used to score TCR-TCR, TCR-HLA and TCR-CMV co-occurrence, with a repertoire-size bias correction applied to TCR pairs. In a later analysis, false discovery rates were estimated by permuting HLA or CMV assignments 20 times. In a later analysis, co-occurring TCRs were grouped using DBSCAN, and TCRdist sequence similarity was added for clustering within HLA-allele-positive subsets. Repertoires with fewer than 30,000 or more than 120,000 public chains were left out of co-occurrence clustering, as were four to six repertoires with anomalous nucleotide sharing. TCRdb holds this immuneACCESS table with in-frame rearrangements only. Some clones are missing; in checked studies, unresolved V genes explain under half, and the rest has no known cause. That table gives V, J and clone size, and the DNA gave D and trimming. For this sample the table gives about 190,000 clones, of which about four fifths were detected only once. The ten most abundant clones make up under 5% of the sample.

The cohort was made up of approximately 670 healthy bone marrow donors. All cohort members were sampled while nominally healthy, although unrecorded immune exposures were likely present. The donor was CMV seropositive and belonged to the group of 250 to 350 seropositive cohort members. A peripheral blood sample was provided by each donor, and peripheral blood mononuclear cells were used for TCR beta sequencing. Genomic DNA extraction from the blood cell samples was performed with the Qiagen DNeasy Blood Extraction Kit. This clone was counted between two and nine times. What antigen it recognizes has not been identified. No qualities accompany the bases; no much larger clone lies one base away.

Here the chain combines TRBV6-5 and TRBJ1-1; TRBD1 is a possible D gene, resting on 6 matching bases. The sequence came from a man younger than 40 in good health and CMV-seropositive. The sequencing sample was made of PBMCs. The nucleotide sequence reads as follows: TGTGCCAGCGAACAGGGAGGGGGAGCTTTCTTT. It codes for CASEQGGGAFF.